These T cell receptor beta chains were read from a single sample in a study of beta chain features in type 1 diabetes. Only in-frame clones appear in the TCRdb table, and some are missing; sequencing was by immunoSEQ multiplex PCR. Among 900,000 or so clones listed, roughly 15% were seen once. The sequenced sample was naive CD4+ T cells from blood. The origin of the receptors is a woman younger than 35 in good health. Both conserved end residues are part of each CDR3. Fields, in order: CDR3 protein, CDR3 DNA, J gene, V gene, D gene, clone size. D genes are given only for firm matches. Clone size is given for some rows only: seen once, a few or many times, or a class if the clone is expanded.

CDR3aa: CASSPGTSRGTEAFF; CDR3nt: TGTGCCAGCAGCCCCGGGACATCTCGGGGGACTGAAGCTTTCTTT; j_gene: TRBJ1-1; v_gene: TRBV7-9; d_gene: .; abundance: .
CDR3aa: CASSSPSSYNEQFF; CDR3nt: TGTGCCAGCAGTTCACCGAGCTCCTACAATGAGCAGTTCTTC; j_gene: TRBJ2-1; v_gene: TRBV6-6; d_gene: .; abundance: .
CDR3aa: CASSLRTGGASGNTIYF; CDR3nt: TGTGCCAGCAGCTTGAGGACAGGGGGCGCTTCTGGAAACACCATATATTTT; j_gene: TRBJ1-3; v_gene: TRBV7-2; d_gene: TRBD1; abundance: .
CDR3aa: CSVAPYRGGKNIQYF; CDR3nt: TGCAGCGTTGCCCCGTACAGGGGTGGCAAAAACATTCAGTACTTC; j_gene: TRBJ2-4; v_gene: TRBV29-1; d_gene: TRBD1; abundance: .
CDR3aa: CASSPPQVLNEQFF; CDR3nt: TGCGCCAGCAGCCCACCGCAAGTCCTCAATGAGCAGTTCTTC; j_gene: TRBJ2-1; v_gene: TRBV5-1; d_gene: .; abundance: few
CDR3aa: CASSTGLAPNQETQYF; CDR3nt: TGTGCCAGCAGCACCGGACTAGCGCCAAACCAAGAGACCCAGTACTTC; j_gene: TRBJ2-5; v_gene: TRBV7-2; d_gene: TRBD2; abundance: few
CDR3aa: CSAKGGRSSYNEQFF; CDR3nt: TGCAGCGCTAAGGGAGGGCGGAGTTCATACAATGAGCAGTTCTTC; j_gene: TRBJ2-1; v_gene: TRBV29-1; d_gene: TRBD2; abundance: few
CDR3aa: CASSEREWQPVHF; CDR3nt: TGTGCCAGCAGTGAACGGGAGTGGCAGCCTGTCCATTTT; j_gene: TRBJ1-5; v_gene: TRBV6-1; d_gene: .; abundance: .
CDR3aa: CASSPSWGGLQGTTGANVLTF; CDR3nt: TGCGCCAGCAGCCCGTCCTGGGGGGGGTTACAAGGCACGACTGGGGCCAACGTCCTGACTTTC; j_gene: TRBJ2-6; v_gene: TRBV4-3; d_gene: TRBD2; abundance: .
CDR3aa: CAISGHAGANVLTF; CDR3nt: TGTGCCATCTCCGGCCATGCTGGGGCCAACGTCCTGACTTTC; j_gene: TRBJ2-6; v_gene: TRBV10-3; d_gene: .; abundance: few
CDR3aa: CASSLEISYEQYF; CDR3nt: TGTGCCAGCAGTTTAGAAATTTCCTACGAGCAGTACTTC; j_gene: TRBJ2-7; v_gene: TRBV28; d_gene: .; abundance: .
CDR3aa: CASSELDGNQPQHF; CDR3nt: TGTGCCAGCAGTGAACTGGACGGCAATCAGCCCCAGCATTTT; j_gene: TRBJ1-5; v_gene: TRBV2; d_gene: .; abundance: .
CDR3aa: CASSPRVLARATDTQYF; CDR3nt: TGTGCCAGCAGCCCTCGAGTGCTAGCGAGAGCCACAGATACGCAGTATTTT; j_gene: TRBJ2-3; v_gene: TRBV7-8; d_gene: .; abundance: few
CDR3aa: CASSPGGGQYF; CDR3nt: TGTGCCAGCAGCCCCGGGGGGGGCCAGTACTTC; j_gene: TRBJ2-5; v_gene: TRBV6-5; d_gene: TRBD2; abundance: .
CDR3aa: CASSQELRGELFF; CDR3nt: TGCGCCAGCAGCCAAGAGCTGAGGGGGGAGCTGTTTTTT; j_gene: TRBJ2-2; v_gene: TRBV4-3; d_gene: .; abundance: few
CDR3aa: CAISDPSGLYEQYF; CDR3nt: TGTGCCATCAGTGACCCCTCGGGACTCTACGAGCAGTACTTC; j_gene: TRBJ2-7; v_gene: TRBV10-3; d_gene: .; abundance: .
CDR3aa: CASSQGKTSGSWNTQYF; CDR3nt: TGTGCCAGCAGCCAAGGGAAGACTAGCGGGAGTTGGAATACGCAGTATTTT; j_gene: TRBJ2-3; v_gene: TRBV14; d_gene: TRBD2; abundance: few
CDR3aa: CATSRDLEMLQETQYF; CDR3nt: TGTGCCACCAGCAGAGATCTAGAGATGCTACAAGAGACCCAGTACTTC; j_gene: TRBJ2-5; v_gene: TRBV15; d_gene: .; abundance: few
CDR3aa: CASSINSQHGYTF; CDR3nt: TGTGCCAGTAGTATCAACTCGCAGCATGGCTACACCTTC; j_gene: TRBJ1-2; v_gene: TRBV19; d_gene: .; abundance: few
CDR3aa: CASSLGGGVETQYF; CDR3nt: TGTGCCAGCAGCTTGGGGGGCGGGGTGGAGACCCAGTACTTC; j_gene: TRBJ2-5; v_gene: TRBV5-6; d_gene: .; abundance: .
CDR3aa: CASSPDPAAFEQYF; CDR3nt: TGCGCCAGCAGCCCCGATCCGGCCGCCTTCGAGCAGTACTTC; j_gene: TRBJ2-7; v_gene: TRBV5-1; d_gene: .; abundance: .
CDR3aa: CASRSFWSTDTQYF; CDR3nt: TGTGCCAGCAGGAGCTTTTGGAGCACAGATACGCAGTATTTT; j_gene: TRBJ2-3; v_gene: TRBV2; d_gene: .; abundance: few